The T cell receptor beta chain under discussion was sequenced for a study of blood T cell repertoires in COVID-19. As for the study in general: From T cells, B-cell-depleted T cells, or PBMCs came the material, which was cDNA or gDNA.

The table came from immunoSEQ multiplex PCR; TCRdb's copy has only in-frame clones and leaves some out. The sample yields 310,000 or so clones, 80% to 90% seen once. Cohorts were based on clinical histories the participants reported. The CDR3 spans 12 residues. V dropped 6 bases and J dropped 15; count of bases not matched to a gene: 8. The chain employs TRBV12-3 or TRBV12-4 and TRBJ2-1, with TRBD1 matching over 10 bases. The sequencing input was PBMCs or T cells enriched from blood (not recorded which). The source of this sequence is a woman younger than 35 who had recovered from COVID-19. In DNA form, the CDR3 reads TGTGCCAGCAGCCTTGACAGGGGGCTTAGGTTCTTC. It yields the protein CASSLDRGLRFF.